These 9 T cell receptor beta chains originate from one sample sequenced in a study of control samples from healthy donors and cancer patients (dated by TCRdb to 2018 to 2021). Receptor amplification or capture employed the immunoSEQ multiplex PCR assay. TCRdb took over this immuneACCESS table, retaining in-frame rearrangements with V and J assigned. Such tables are incomplete; in checked studies, under half of the missing clones stem from an unresolved V gene, and the remainder is unexplained. The sample profile shows roughly 40,000 clones; around nine tenths of them were found once. In total, the top ten clones hold roughly 4% of the sample. Sequences were obtained from blood. All receptors come from a woman aged 45-59 years in good health.

The chain has TRBV5-1 and TRBJ1-1, with 9 bases that match TRBD1. The CDR3 covers 14 residues. Germline V gene lookup returns CDR1 SGHRS and CDR2 YFSETQ. Unmatched junction bases numbered 8, after V lost 4 bases and J lost 7 bases. As DNA, the CDR3 is TGCGCCAGCAGCGTACAGGGGGCCTTCATTGAAGCTTTCTTT. It specifies CASSVQGAFIEAFF. The variable domain in full, completed from reference TRBV5-1 and TRBJ1-1, reads KAGVTQTPRYLIKTRGQQVTLSCSPISGHRSVSWYQQTPGQGLQFLFEYFSETQRNKGNFPGRFSGRQFSNSRSEMNVSTLELGDSALYLCASSVQGAFIEAFFGQGTRLTVV.

The chain carries TRBV3-1 (or the pseudogene TRBV3-2) and TRBJ1-6, with D possibly being TRBD1 (6 bases). V gave up 1 base and J gave up 8 bases, with 12 bases separating them. This CDR3 spans 15 amino acids. In germline, CDR1 is LGHDT, CDR2 YNNKEL (reference sequence). The CDR3 sequence: CASSQASGADSPLHF. CDR3 nucleotides: TGTGCCAGCAGCCAAGCTTCAGGGGCCGATTCACCCCTCCACTTT.

The genes are TRBV4-3 and TRBJ1-2, with D perhaps TRBD1 (6 bases). With 5 bases removed from V and 3 bases from J, the gap between germline ends came to 10 bases. Germline CDR1 is LGHNA and CDR2 is YSLEER. The CDR3 has 13 residues. The CDR3 region has the DNA TGCGCCAGCAGCGAGCGGACAGACTATGGCTACACCTTC. Its protein product is CASSERTDYGYTF.

V is TRBV6-4 and J is TRBJ2-6; unclear D gene. Germline CDR1 and CDR2: MRHNA and SNTAGT. V dropped 5 bases and J dropped 0 bases, with 11 bases sitting between them. The CDR3 extends over 16 amino acids. In DNA form, the CDR3 reads TGTGCCAGCAGTCCCTTTTTGGGCTCTGGGGCCAACGTCCTGACTTTC. Protein: CASSPFLGSGANVLTF.

J is TRBJ1-2 and V is TRBV18; no definite D call. The germline V and J ends were trimmed by 3 bases and 2 bases, with 7 bases remaining between them. The germline V gene encodes CDR1 KGHSH and CDR2 LQKENI. CDR3 length: 13 residues. CDR3 in DNA: TGTGCCAGCTCACCGCAGGAAAACTATGGCTACACCTTC. The encoded protein is CASSPQENYGYTF.

The chain carries TRBV4-3 and TRBJ1-4; D is ambiguous. Germline values: CDR1 LGHNA, CDR2 YSLEER. Trimming stripped 4 bases from V and 0 bases from J, with 12 bases between. The CDR3 has 16 amino acids. In DNA form, the CDR3 reads TGCGCCAGCAGCCGGAAATCGGTCTCAACTAATGAAAAACTGTTTTTT. Amino acids: CASSRKSVSTNEKLFF.

The gene calls are TRBV5-1 and TRBJ1-4; 7 bases are shared with TRBD1. Losses at the gene ends were 0 bases for V and 1 base for J; bases not matched to a gene: 3. This CDR3 has 16 amino acids. Germline V gene data show CDR1 as SGHRS and CDR2 as YFSETQ. The DNA of the CDR3 is TGCGCCAGCAGCTTGGACAGGGGTGGAACTAATGAAAAACTGTTTTTT. It codes for CASSLDRGGTNEKLFF.

The chain is built from TRBV18 and TRBJ2-1, with TRBD2 matching over 7 bases. With 4 bases clipped from V and 2 bases from J, the junction kept 5 bases outside the gene matches. CDR3 size: 15 residues. CDR1 is KGHSH and CDR2 is LQKENI in the germline V gene. The CDR3 bases are TGTGCCAGCTCACTGAGGACTAGTGCCTACAATGAGCAGTTCTTC. Protein product: CASSLRTSAYNEQFF.

The CDR3 here is CASSPPPTDNEQFF. As DNA, the CDR3 is TGTGCCAGCAGCCCCCCACCTACCGACAATGAGCAGTTCTTC. The V gene is TRBV9, the J gene TRBJ2-1; no clear D. With 4 bases removed from V and 5 bases from J, the gap between germline ends came to 13 bases. The CDR3 covers 14 residues. CDR1 and CDR2 (germline): SGDLS, YYNGEE.